Shown below are 13 T cell receptor beta chains from a single sample sequenced in a study of blood T cells in healthy people across ages. Through a sample-barcoded 5' primer and a J-beta primer mix, a second PCR was run for roughly 6 to 12 cycles. Via MiXCR, TCRdb re-called the 5' RACE reads, giving one row per CDR3 protein. The profile shows about 970,000 distinct CDR3 sequences, roughly half of them singletons. Sequences were obtained from blood. The receptors here all came from a woman in her fifties or sixties in good health.

The table lists this clonotype with a count of one. Here the CDR3 reads CATGGGLYNEQFF. Written as DNA, the CDR3 is TGTGCCACAGGAGGGGGGCTCTACAATGAGCAGTTCTTC. The chain recombines TRBV25-1 with TRBJ2-1; D possibly uses TRBD1 or TRBD2 (6 bases each). The germline gives CDR1 MGHDK, CDR2 SYGVNS. This CDR3 contains 13 residues. Trimming took off 10 bases at V and 3 bases at J, with 13 bases between the two ends.

This clonotype was found a few times. CDR3: CASSRWTDTQYF. For the CDR3, the DNA is TGTGCCAGCAGCCGGTGGACAGATACGCAGTATTTT. This chain joins TRBV3-1 and TRBJ2-3, with unresolved D. Germline values: CDR1 LGHDT, CDR2 YNNKEL (reference sequence). This CDR3 is 12 amino acids long. The V and J ends lost 4 bases and 3 bases respectively, with 5 bases between them.

V usage is TRBV4-2 and J usage is TRBJ2-7; D might be TRBD2 (6 bases). CDR1 is LGHNA, CDR2 YNFKEQ, per germline. There are 15 residues in the CDR3. Trimming stripped 0 bases from V and 0 bases from J, with 9 bases between. The CDR3: CASSQDQTSSYEQYF. The DNA of the CDR3 is TGTGCCAGCAGCCAAGATCAGACTAGCTCCTACGAGCAGTACTTC.

This clonotype was picked up a small number of times. The genes are TRBV29-1 and TRBJ2-7, with 14 bases fitting TRBD2. V shed 4 bases, J shed 7 bases, and the junction held 9 bases outside the gene matches. Germline CDR1 SQVTM, CDR2 ANQGSEA. The CDR3 sequence is 15 residues long. In DNA, the CDR3 is TGCAGCGTTGCGGCGAATGGACTAGCGGGAGGAGAGCAGTACTTC. Its translation is CSVAANGLAGGEQYF.

This clonotype was counted only a few times. The chain combines TRBV7-3 with TRBJ2-3; D unresolved. The germline V and J ends were trimmed by 1 base and 2 bases, with 10 bases remaining between them. CDR3 length: 15 residues. Germline CDR1 is SGHTA and CDR2 is FQGTGA. Here the CDR3 DNA reads TGTGCCAGCAGCTTAATCCCCGCTATCACAGATACGCAGTATTTT. It codes for CASSLIPAITDTQYF.

In this sample, this clonotype turned up a few times. The chain employs TRBV3-1 and TRBJ2-3; D not certain. Germline V gene sequence: CDR1 LGHDT, CDR2 YNNKEL (reference sequence). The V end was cut by 6 bases, the J end by 6 bases, with 19 bases between. The CDR3 runs 15 residues. CDR3 bases: TGTGCCAGCAGTTTCGGGCCGGATTCCTGGGATACGCAGTATTTT. Translating gives CASSFGPDSWDTQYF.

V usage is TRBV12-3 or TRBV12-4 and J usage is TRBJ2-5, with 9 nucleotides matching TRBD1. Trimming removed 3 bases from V and 2 bases from J; junction bases left unmatched: 7. This CDR3 is built from 16 residues. In DNA form, the CDR3 reads TGTGCCAGCAGTTTCAAGACAGGGGGGATACAAGAGACCCAGTACTTC. It codes for CASSFKTGGIQETQYF.

The gene calls are TRBV3-1 and TRBJ2-1; no reliable D call. V shed 1 base and J shed 0 bases, with 10 bases lying between them. The CDR3 consists of 16 residues. Per the germline V gene, CDR1 is LGHDT and CDR2 is YNNKEL (reference sequence). The CDR3 nucleotides are TGTGCCAGCAGCCAAGGCTACTCGAGCTCCTACAATGAGCAGTTCTTC. This codes for CASSQGYSSSYNEQFF.

This clonotype was found a few times. The chain recombines TRBV20-1 with TRBJ2-7; the D gene is possibly TRBD1 (5 bases). V was clipped by 6 bases and J by 7 bases, with 19 bases between them. The CDR3 runs to 13 residues. Germline V CDR1 and CDR2: DFQATT, SNEGSKA (reference sequence). The CDR3 DNA sequence: TGCAGTGCCGTAGGGCAGGGCGTTTGGGAGCAGTACTTC. This encodes CSAVGQGVWEQYF.

In this sample, this clonotype turned up once. V usage is TRBV7-2 and J usage is TRBJ1-4; maybe TRBD1 (5 bases). This CDR3 is 17 amino acids long. V gave up 2 bases and J gave up 4 bases, with 17 bases separating them. Per germline, CDR1 SGHTA and CDR2 FQGNSA. In DNA form, the CDR3 reads TGTGCCAGCAGCTTAAGGGGAAGGGGAAGCGGTAATGAAAAACTGTTTTTT. Protein product: CASSLRGRGSGNEKLFF.

This clonotype showed up just once. V gene TRBV4-1 combines with J gene TRBJ1-2; D might be TRBD1 (5 bases). V dropped 0 bases and J dropped 10 bases, with 18 bases sitting between them. CDR1 and CDR2 from the germline V gene are MGHRA and YSYEKL. The CDR3 extends over 15 amino acids. The CDR3: CASSQDRSTMGDYTF. As DNA, the CDR3 is TGCGCCAGCAGCCAAGATCGGAGCACCATGGGGGACTACACCTTC.

The chain joins TRBV20-1 to TRBJ2-3, with 9 bases that match TRBD2. J was trimmed by 6 bases and V by 1 base; bases with no gene match: 14. Germline CDR1 DFQATT, CDR2 SNEGSKA (reference sequence). The CDR3 covers 17 residues. The chain's CDR3 is CSARVTSGTSQRDTQYF. DNA of the CDR3: TGCAGTGCTAGAGTGACCAGCGGGACTAGCCAAAGGGATACGCAGTATTTT.

The genes are TRBV7-2 and TRBJ2-5; 9 nucleotides agree with TRBD2. Losses at the gene ends were 2 bases for V and 0 bases for J; bases not matched to a gene: 19. The CDR3 totals 21 residues. Germline CDR1 is SGHTA and CDR2 is FQGNSA. As DNA, the CDR3 is TGTGCCAGCAGCTTACCGGAGAGGCTCTTAGCGGGAGACATGTACCAAGAGACCCAGTACTTC. It encodes CASSLPERLLAGDMYQETQYF.